This T cell receptor (beta chain) was sequenced during a study of high-grade serous ovarian cancer treatment subgroups. The tumor samples were collected prior to definitive surgery or chemotherapy. V was pared by 3 bases and J by 9 bases, with 4 bases of the junction left unmatched. The CDR3 runs to 15 residues. The V gene's germline CDR1 is KGHSH and CDR2 LQKENI. Some clones are missing from TCRdb's copy, which holds only in-frame ones; the method was immunoSEQ multiplex PCR. This table holds approximately 5,000 clones, about 70% found once. This TCR derives from a human donor with high-grade serous ovarian cancer. The genes are TRBV18 and TRBJ1-6; 11 bases align to TRBD1. The source material was tumor tissue. In DNA, the CDR3 is TGTGCCAGCTCACCCGGACAGGGGGCGGTTTCACCCCTCCACTTT. It specifies CASSPGQGAVSPLHF.